These T cell receptor beta chains were read from a single sample in a study of blood T cell repertoires in COVID-19. Using immunoSEQ multiplex PCR, the repertoire was profiled, and TCRdb retains in-frame clones only, with some absent. The sample carries roughly 250,000 clones, roughly 88% recorded once. The sequencing input was PBMCs or T cells enriched from blood (not recorded which). Every receptor here comes from a woman in her forties with acute COVID-19. Each CDR3 is given with its conserved first and last residue. Fields, in order: V gene, J gene, CDR3 length, D gene, clone size, CDR3 DNA, CDR3 protein. D genes are given only for firm matches. The size field is filled for only some rows; it gives once, few, many or a size class.

v_gene: TRBV15
j_gene: TRBJ1-2
len: 15
d_gene: NA
abundance: NA
CDR3nt: TGTGCCACCAGCAGAGGACAGGACAACTTCTATGGCTACACCTTC
CDR3aa: CATSRGQDNFYGYTF

v_gene: TRBV6-6
j_gene: TRBJ1-1
len: 14
d_gene: NA
abundance: NA
CDR3nt: TGTGCCAGCAGTTACTCGGGGGGGCGAGCTGAAGCTTTCTTT
CDR3aa: CASSYSGGRAEAFF

v_gene: TRBV28
j_gene: TRBJ2-3
len: 12
d_gene: NA
abundance: NA
CDR3nt: TGTGCCACCAACGCCGGGACACTAACGCAGTATTTT
CDR3aa: CATNAGTLTQYF

v_gene: TRBV29-1
j_gene: TRBJ2-7
len: 14
d_gene: NA
abundance: NA
CDR3nt: TGCAGCGTTGAATTAGTGGGCAGGGGCTACGAGCAGTACTTC
CDR3aa: CSVELVGRGYEQYF

v_gene: TRBV5-1
j_gene: TRBJ1-4
len: 15
d_gene: NA
abundance: NA
CDR3nt: TGCGCCAGCAGCTTGGAGGGGGTAGCTAATGAAAAACTGTTTTTT
CDR3aa: CASSLEGVANEKLFF

v_gene: TRBV4-1
j_gene: TRBJ1-5
len: 15
d_gene: TRBD1
abundance: few
CDR3nt: TGCGCCAGCAGCCAACTGACAGGGGCAAGTCAGCCCCAGCATTTT
CDR3aa: CASSQLTGASQPQHF

v_gene: TRBV24-1
j_gene: TRBJ2-2
len: 16
d_gene: TRBD2
abundance: NA
CDR3nt: TGTGCCACCAGTGACTCCGGGACTAGCGACACCGGGGAGCTGTTTTTT
CDR3aa: CATSDSGTSDTGELFF

v_gene: TRBV30
j_gene: TRBJ1-5
len: 13
d_gene: NA
abundance: NA
CDR3nt: TGTGCCTGGAGTGATCAGGGCGGTCAGCCCCAGCATTTT
CDR3aa: CAWSDQGGQPQHF

v_gene: TRBV5-1
j_gene: TRBJ1-4
len: 12
d_gene: NA
abundance: NA
CDR3nt: TGCGCCAGCAGCTTGGATCTGGAAAAACTGTTTTTT
CDR3aa: CASSLDLEKLFF

v_gene: TRBV7-3
j_gene: TRBJ1-2
len: 14
d_gene: NA
abundance: NA
CDR3nt: TGTGCCAGCAGCTCGGGGACACTTGGGGATGGCTACACCTTC
CDR3aa: CASSSGTLGDGYTF

v_gene: TRBV2
j_gene: TRBJ1-2
len: 11
d_gene: TRBD1
abundance: NA
CDR3nt: TGTGCCAGTAGGGGGCTGTGGGGCTACACCTTC
CDR3aa: CASRGLWGYTF

v_gene: TRBV19
j_gene: TRBJ2-2
len: 14
d_gene: TRBD2
abundance: NA
CDR3nt: TGTGCCAGTAGTATAGAGGGAGGGGTCGGGGAGCTGTTTTTT
CDR3aa: CASSIEGGVGELFF

v_gene: TRBV5-1
j_gene: TRBJ1-2
len: 15
d_gene: TRBD1
abundance: NA
CDR3nt: TGCGCCAGCAGCGCGGGACAGGGACTTGACTATGGCTACACCTTC
CDR3aa: CASSAGQGLDYGYTF

v_gene: TRBV7-3
j_gene: TRBJ2-7
len: 14
d_gene: TRBD1
abundance: NA
CDR3nt: TGTGCCAGCAGCCCGGGACAGGGGAGCCACGAGCAGTACTTC
CDR3aa: CASSPGQGSHEQYF

v_gene: TRBV29-1
j_gene: TRBJ2-2
len: 14
d_gene: NA
abundance: NA
CDR3nt: TGCAGCGCGCGCCAGGGACAGAACACCGGGGAGCTGTTTTTT
CDR3aa: CSARQGQNTGELFF

v_gene: TRBV14
j_gene: TRBJ1-4
len: 15
d_gene: NA
abundance: NA
CDR3nt: TGTGCCAGCAGCCTAACCAGGGTAGCTAATGAAAAACTGTTTTTT
CDR3aa: CASSLTRVANEKLFF

v_gene: TRBV6-9
j_gene: TRBJ2-7
len: 15
d_gene: TRBD2
abundance: NA
CDR3nt: TGTGCCAGCCCCATACTAGCGGGAAGTTACTACGAGCAGTACTTC
CDR3aa: CASPILAGSYYEQYF

v_gene: TRBV7-2
j_gene: TRBJ2-1
len: 17
d_gene: TRBD2
abundance: once
CDR3nt: TGTGCCAGCAGCTTAGGAGGACTAGCGGGGCGCTTAGGTGAGCAGTTCTTC
CDR3aa: CASSLGGLAGRLGEQFF

v_gene: TRBV12-3/TRBV12-4
j_gene: TRBJ1-1
len: 11
d_gene: NA
abundance: NA
CDR3nt: TGTGCCAGCAGTTCAGACACTGAAGCTTTCTTT
CDR3aa: CASSSDTEAFF

v_gene: TRBV18
j_gene: TRBJ2-5
len: 14
d_gene: TRBD1
abundance: NA
CDR3nt: TGTGCCAGCTCCCCCCGACAGGGGATAGAGACCCAGTACTTC
CDR3aa: CASSPRQGIETQYF

v_gene: TRBV5-6
j_gene: TRBJ2-1
len: 16
d_gene: TRBD1
abundance: NA
CDR3nt: TGTGCCAGCAGCGGAATGACAGGGACAAGGTACAATGAGCAGTTCTTC
CDR3aa: CASSGMTGTRYNEQFF

v_gene: TRBV27
j_gene: TRBJ1-2
len: 14
d_gene: TRBD1
abundance: NA
CDR3nt: TGTGCCAGCAGTGCGACAGGGGGCCCCTATGGCTACACCTTC
CDR3aa: CASSATGGPYGYTF

v_gene: TRBV5-1
j_gene: TRBJ2-5
len: 15
d_gene: NA
abundance: NA
CDR3nt: TGCGCCAGCAGCTCGGATGGGACAACCCAAGAGACCCAGTACTTC
CDR3aa: CASSSDGTTQETQYF

v_gene: TRBV15
j_gene: TRBJ2-7
len: 15
d_gene: TRBD1
abundance: NA
CDR3nt: TGTGCCACCAGCAGCGGGACAGGGGGCCCGTACGAGCAGTACTTC
CDR3aa: CATSSGTGGPYEQYF

v_gene: TRBV30
j_gene: TRBJ2-1
len: 13
d_gene: NA
abundance: NA
CDR3nt: TGTGCCTGGAGCGGTACAGGGTACAATGAGCAGTTCTTC
CDR3aa: CAWSGTGYNEQFF

v_gene: TRBV19
j_gene: TRBJ2-2
len: 16
d_gene: NA
abundance: NA
CDR3nt: TGTGCCACCTCCTTGTCGCAGGGCTTCAGCGCCGGGGAGCTGTTTTTT
CDR3aa: CATSLSQGFSAGELFF

v_gene: TRBV7-7
j_gene: TRBJ2-5
len: 16
d_gene: TRBD2
abundance: NA
CDR3nt: TGTGCTAGCAGCCAGGGACTAGCGGGAGGCGAAGAGACCCAGTACTTC
CDR3aa: CASSQGLAGGEETQYF

v_gene: TRBV30
j_gene: TRBJ1-2
len: 10
d_gene: TRBD1
abundance: NA
CDR3nt: TGTGCCTGGTCCGGGACAGACTACACCTTC
CDR3aa: CAWSGTDYTF

v_gene: TRBV12-3/TRBV12-4
j_gene: TRBJ1-6
len: 13
d_gene: TRBD1
abundance: NA
CDR3nt: TGTGCCAGCAGCACCTACAGGGGATCACCCCTCCACTTT
CDR3aa: CASSTYRGSPLHF